A selection of T cell receptor beta chains follows, all from one sample in a study of blood T cell repertoires in COVID-19. TCRdb's table, derived via immunoSEQ multiplex PCR, lists solely in-frame clones and lacks some. The table records about 140,000 clones, about 75% of them present only once. The specimen was PBMCs or T cells enriched from blood (not recorded which). The origin of the receptors is a woman aged 50 to 65 who had recovered from COVID-19. Both conserved end residues are part of each CDR3. The order of the fields is clone size, V gene, D gene, J gene, CDR3 DNA, CDR3 protein. D genes are given only for firm matches. Not all rows give a size; the values are once, few, many and, for expanded clones, a class.

clone size: .; V gene: TRBV27; D gene: .; J gene: TRBJ1-5; CDR3 DNA: TGTGCCAGCCGGGGGGGCTTCGGCAATCAGCCCCAGCATTTT; CDR3 protein: CASRGGFGNQPQHF
clone size: .; V gene: TRBV29-1; D gene: .; J gene: TRBJ2-1; CDR3 DNA: TGCAGCGTTGAAGACACGGGACTCTACAATGAGCAGTTCTTC; CDR3 protein: CSVEDTGLYNEQFF
clone size: .; V gene: TRBV19; D gene: .; J gene: TRBJ2-3; CDR3 DNA: TGTGCCAGTAGTATCTCCTCTACTAGCACAGATACGCAGTATTTT; CDR3 protein: CASSISSTSTDTQYF
clone size: .; V gene: TRBV19; D gene: .; J gene: TRBJ2-5; CDR3 DNA: TGTGCCAGAACGACTGTGACGGGTCAAGAGACCCAGTACTTC; CDR3 protein: CARTTVTGQETQYF
clone size: .; V gene: TRBV10-3; D gene: .; J gene: TRBJ2-5; CDR3 DNA: TGTGCCATCAGTGAGGGAAGAGGAGAGACCCAGTACTTC; CDR3 protein: CAISEGRGETQYF
clone size: .; V gene: TRBV15; D gene: TRBD1; J gene: TRBJ1-4; CDR3 DNA: TGTGCCACCAGCGTACCGGGACAGGGCTCTGGAAAACTGTTTTTT; CDR3 protein: CATSVPGQGSGKLFF
clone size: .; V gene: TRBV7-9; D gene: TRBD1; J gene: TRBJ2-6; CDR3 DNA: TGTGCCAGCACCCAGACAGGGGGCACTGGGGCCAACGTCCTGACTTTC; CDR3 protein: CASTQTGGTGANVLTF
clone size: .; V gene: TRBV7-2; D gene: TRBD1; J gene: TRBJ1-2; CDR3 DNA: TGTGCCAGCAGCTTACGACAGGGGGCTAACTATGGCTACACCTTC; CDR3 protein: CASSLRQGANYGYTF
clone size: .; V gene: TRBV5-1; D gene: .; J gene: TRBJ1-6; CDR3 DNA: TGCGCCAGCAGCTCACAAGGGGGTGTGGTTTCGCCCCTCCACTTT; CDR3 protein: CASSSQGGVVSPLHF
clone size: many; V gene: TRBV9; D gene: .; J gene: TRBJ1-3; CDR3 DNA: TGTGCCAGCAGCCGCGGGGCCGGGACTGGAAACACCATATATTTT; CDR3 protein: CASSRGAGTGNTIYF
clone size: .; V gene: TRBV10-1; D gene: .; J gene: TRBJ2-7; CDR3 DNA: TGCGCCAGCAGTGAGGCAGGGGGGCACTACGAGCAGTACTTC; CDR3 protein: CASSEAGGHYEQYF
clone size: .; V gene: TRBV9; D gene: .; J gene: TRBJ1-6; CDR3 DNA: TGTGCCAGCAGCGTAGCTTGGCAGGGGATGAATTCACCCCTCCACTTT; CDR3 protein: CASSVAWQGMNSPLHF
clone size: .; V gene: TRBV3-1/TRBV3-2; D gene: .; J gene: TRBJ1-6; CDR3 DNA: TGTGCCAGCAGCCAAGCCCGGGAGGCAAATTCACCCCTCCACTTT; CDR3 protein: CASSQAREANSPLHF
clone size: many; V gene: TRBV18; D gene: TRBD1; J gene: TRBJ1-1; CDR3 DNA: TGTGCCAGCTCAACCAAGACAGGGATGAACACTGAAGCTTTCTTT; CDR3 protein: CASSTKTGMNTEAFF
clone size: .; V gene: TRBV6-5; D gene: .; J gene: TRBJ1-6; CDR3 DNA: TGTGCCAGCAGTCCCTTAAGAGGGAGGAATTCACCCCTCCACTTT; CDR3 protein: CASSPLRGRNSPLHF
clone size: .; V gene: TRBV7-9; D gene: .; J gene: TRBJ2-5; CDR3 DNA: TGTGCCAGCAGCTTATACCCCCCAAAGGGGTTTGGGGAGACCCAGTACTTC; CDR3 protein: CASSLYPPKGFGETQYF
clone size: few; V gene: TRBV19; D gene: .; J gene: TRBJ1-1; CDR3 DNA: TGTGCCAGTACCCCGACGGGGGGACCTATGAGCACTGAAGCTTTCTTT; CDR3 protein: CASTPTGGPMSTEAFF
clone size: .; V gene: TRBV6-5; D gene: TRBD1; J gene: TRBJ2-1; CDR3 DNA: TGTGCCAGCAGTTACTCGATGGGACAGAATTACAATGAGCAGTTCTTC; CDR3 protein: CASSYSMGQNYNEQFF
clone size: .; V gene: TRBV12-5; D gene: .; J gene: TRBJ1-1; CDR3 DNA: TGTGCTAGTGGTTTGAACGGGGGGAACACTGAAGCTTTCTTT; CDR3 protein: CASGLNGGNTEAFF
clone size: .; V gene: TRBV30; D gene: .; J gene: TRBJ2-7; CDR3 DNA: TGTGCCTGGAGTTTTGAGGGCCCTACCTCGCGGCAGTACTTC; CDR3 protein: CAWSFEGPTSRQYF
clone size: few; V gene: TRBV7-9; D gene: TRBD2; J gene: TRBJ2-5; CDR3 DNA: TGTGCCAGCAGCCCAAAGAGGGAGGGAGGGGAGACCCAGTACTTC; CDR3 protein: CASSPKREGGETQYF
clone size: .; V gene: TRBV5-1; D gene: TRBD2; J gene: TRBJ2-1; CDR3 DNA: TGCGCCAGCAGGGCTCCCGCCGGGACTACCTACAATGAGCAGTTCTTC; CDR3 protein: CASRAPAGTTYNEQFF
clone size: once; V gene: TRBV10-2; D gene: .; J gene: TRBJ2-7; CDR3 DNA: TGCGCCAGCCTAGGCGGGGAGTTCCCCTACGAGCAGTACTTC; CDR3 protein: CASLGGEFPYEQYF
clone size: .; V gene: TRBV9; D gene: TRBD2; J gene: TRBJ2-1; CDR3 DNA: TGTGCCAGCAGCTCAGCGACTAGCGGCGAGCAGTTCTTC; CDR3 protein: CASSSATSGEQFF
clone size: many; V gene: TRBV7-8; D gene: .; J gene: TRBJ2-1; CDR3 DNA: TGTGCCAGCAGCTTAGACCCAGGAAGCTCCTACAATGAGCAGTTCTTC; CDR3 protein: CASSLDPGSSYNEQFF
clone size: .; V gene: TRBV13; D gene: .; J gene: TRBJ2-7; CDR3 DNA: TGTGCCAGCAGCCCGAGGGGGGGGAAGCAGTACTTC; CDR3 protein: CASSPRGGKQYF
clone size: few; V gene: TRBV3-1/TRBV3-2; D gene: TRBD1; J gene: TRBJ1-5; CDR3 DNA: TGTGCCAGCAGCCTGGGACAGGAAGATCAGCCCCAGCATTTT; CDR3 protein: CASSLGQEDQPQHF
clone size: .; V gene: TRBV11-3; D gene: TRBD2; J gene: TRBJ2-4; CDR3 DNA: TGTGCCAGCAGCCCCCAGGCCGGGACTAGCGGGGGGGTAGCCAAAAACATTCAGTACTTC; CDR3 protein: CASSPQAGTSGGVAKNIQYF
clone size: once; V gene: TRBV9; D gene: .; J gene: TRBJ2-7; CDR3 DNA: TGTGCCAGCAGCCACTCCTACGAGCAGTACTTC; CDR3 protein: CASSHSYEQYF
clone size: few; V gene: TRBV29-1; D gene: TRBD1; J gene: TRBJ1-3; CDR3 DNA: TGCAGCGTTGGGACAGGGCCTGGAAACACCATATATTTT; CDR3 protein: CSVGTGPGNTIYF
clone size: .; V gene: TRBV28; D gene: TRBD1; J gene: TRBJ1-1; CDR3 DNA: TGTGCCAGCAGTCTCAGGGGGCGGGTGGGCACTGAAGCTTTCTTT; CDR3 protein: CASSLRGRVGTEAFF
clone size: .; V gene: TRBV4-2; D gene: .; J gene: TRBJ1-3; CDR3 DNA: TGTGCCAGCAGCCAAGGGGGAGGGGCGCTCGGAAACACCATATATTTT; CDR3 protein: CASSQGGGALGNTIYF
clone size: .; V gene: TRBV28; D gene: TRBD1; J gene: TRBJ1-1; CDR3 DNA: TGTGCCAGCAGTCCTGGGGACAGGGGGTTGAACACTGAAGCTTTCTTT; CDR3 protein: CASSPGDRGLNTEAFF
clone size: .; V gene: TRBV6-5; D gene: TRBD1; J gene: TRBJ1-2; CDR3 DNA: TGTGCCAGCAGAAGGACAGGGGGCGAGTATGGCTACACCTTC; CDR3 protein: CASRRTGGEYGYTF
clone size: few; V gene: TRBV7-3; D gene: TRBD1; J gene: TRBJ2-3; CDR3 DNA: TGTGCCAGCAGCCTCAGAGGGGGCGGGCAGTATTTT; CDR3 protein: CASSLRGGGQYF
clone size: .; V gene: TRBV9; D gene: TRBD1; J gene: TRBJ1-1; CDR3 DNA: TGTGCCAGCAGTCGCGGCAGGGGGCGCGATACTGAAGCTTTCTTT; CDR3 protein: CASSRGRGRDTEAFF
clone size: .; V gene: TRBV6-8; D gene: .; J gene: TRBJ2-3; CDR3 DNA: TGTGCCAGCAGTTACTCGAAATTGGCGGGGCTGGATACGCAGTATTTT; CDR3 protein: CASSYSKLAGLDTQYF
clone size: .; V gene: TRBV9; D gene: TRBD1; J gene: TRBJ2-1; CDR3 DNA: TGTGCCAGCAGCGCAACAGGGGGCTATCCTTACAATGAGCAGTTCTTC; CDR3 protein: CASSATGGYPYNEQFF
clone size: .; V gene: TRBV28; D gene: TRBD1; J gene: TRBJ1-6; CDR3 DNA: TGTGCCAGCAGCCCGGACAGGGGTTATAATTCACCCCTCCACTTT; CDR3 protein: CASSPDRGYNSPLHF
clone size: .; V gene: TRBV6-5; D gene: .; J gene: TRBJ1-1; CDR3 DNA: TGTGCCAGCAGTTACTCAGGGGGTTTGGGCACTGAAGCTTTCTTT; CDR3 protein: CASSYSGGLGTEAFF
clone size: many; V gene: TRBV3-1/TRBV3-2; D gene: .; J gene: TRBJ2-1; CDR3 DNA: TGTGCCAGCAGCCATACTACAGGTTACAATGAGCAGTTCTTC; CDR3 protein: CASSHTTGYNEQFF